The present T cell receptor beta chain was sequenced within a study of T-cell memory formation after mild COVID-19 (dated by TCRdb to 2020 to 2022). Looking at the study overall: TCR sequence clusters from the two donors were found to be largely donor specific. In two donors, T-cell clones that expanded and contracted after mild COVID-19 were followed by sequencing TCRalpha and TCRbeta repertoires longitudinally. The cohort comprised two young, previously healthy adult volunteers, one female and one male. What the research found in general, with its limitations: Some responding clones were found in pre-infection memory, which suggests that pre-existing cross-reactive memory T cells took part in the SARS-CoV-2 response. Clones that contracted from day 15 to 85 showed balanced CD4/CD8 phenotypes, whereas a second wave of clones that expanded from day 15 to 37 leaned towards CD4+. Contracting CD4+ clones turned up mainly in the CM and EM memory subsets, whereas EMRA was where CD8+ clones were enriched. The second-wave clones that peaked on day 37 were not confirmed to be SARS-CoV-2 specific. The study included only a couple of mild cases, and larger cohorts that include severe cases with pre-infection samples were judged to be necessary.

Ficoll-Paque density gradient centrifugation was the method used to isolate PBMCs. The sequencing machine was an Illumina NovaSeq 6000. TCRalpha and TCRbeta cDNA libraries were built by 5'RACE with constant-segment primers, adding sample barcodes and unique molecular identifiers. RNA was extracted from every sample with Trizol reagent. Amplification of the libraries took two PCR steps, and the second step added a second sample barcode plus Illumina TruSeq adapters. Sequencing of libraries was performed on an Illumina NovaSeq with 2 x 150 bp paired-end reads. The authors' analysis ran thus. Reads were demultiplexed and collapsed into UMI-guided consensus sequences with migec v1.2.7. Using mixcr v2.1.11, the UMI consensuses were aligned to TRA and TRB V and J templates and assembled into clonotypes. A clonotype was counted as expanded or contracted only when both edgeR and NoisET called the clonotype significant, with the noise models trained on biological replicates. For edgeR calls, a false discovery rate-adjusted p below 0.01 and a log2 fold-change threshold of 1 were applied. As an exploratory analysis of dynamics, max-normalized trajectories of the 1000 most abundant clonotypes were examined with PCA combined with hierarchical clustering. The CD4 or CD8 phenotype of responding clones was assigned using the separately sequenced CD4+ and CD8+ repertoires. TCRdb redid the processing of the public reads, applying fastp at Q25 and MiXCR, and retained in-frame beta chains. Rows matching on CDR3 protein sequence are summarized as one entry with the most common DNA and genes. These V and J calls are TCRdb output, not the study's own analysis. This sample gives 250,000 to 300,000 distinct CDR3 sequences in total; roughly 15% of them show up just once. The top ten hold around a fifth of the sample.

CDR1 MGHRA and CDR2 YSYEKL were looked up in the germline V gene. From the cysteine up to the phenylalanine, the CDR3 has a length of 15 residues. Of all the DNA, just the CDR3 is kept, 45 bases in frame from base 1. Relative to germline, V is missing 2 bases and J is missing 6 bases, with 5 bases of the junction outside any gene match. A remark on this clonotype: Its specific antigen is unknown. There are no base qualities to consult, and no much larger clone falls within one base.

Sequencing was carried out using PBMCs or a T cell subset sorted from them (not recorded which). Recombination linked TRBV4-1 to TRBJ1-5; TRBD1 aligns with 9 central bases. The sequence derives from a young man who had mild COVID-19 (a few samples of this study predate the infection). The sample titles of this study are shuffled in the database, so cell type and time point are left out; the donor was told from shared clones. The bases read TGCGCCAGCAGCCAAATACAGGGGGCCACTCAGCCCCAGCATTTT. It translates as CASSQIQGATQPQHF.